This TCR beta chain was sequenced for a study of blood T cell dynamics during melanoma immunotherapy. The overall study: Metastatic melanoma patients received first-line pembrolizumab or nivolumab plus ipilimumab.

As concerns this clone: Antigen: not known.

The V gene lost 3 bases and the J gene lost 0 bases, with 9 bases spanning the gap. Germline V gene lookup returns CDR1 SGDLS and CDR2 YYNGEE. The CDR3 loop spans 15 amino acids. Time point defined: pre-treatment baseline. Each sorted CD8+ T cell subset had its entire DNA loaded. The assay was immunoSEQ multiplex PCR, and TCRdb's table has in-frame clones only and misses some. The sample lists several thousand clones, approximately 96% occurring once. General observations from the study: Clones driving repertoire changes may be melanoma-specific or general immune activation. Immune-effector CD8+ cells best matched cell-free DNA CDR3 sequences and were most clonal.

The origin of this receptor is a human donor with melanoma. The genes are TRBV9 and TRBJ1-4; no definite D call. The sample was effector memory CD8+ T cells from blood, taken from a patient treated with checkpoint blockade. CDR3 bases: TGTGCCAGCAGCGACTACCGAGCAACTAATGAAAAACTGTTTTTT. It translates to CASSDYRATNEKLFF.